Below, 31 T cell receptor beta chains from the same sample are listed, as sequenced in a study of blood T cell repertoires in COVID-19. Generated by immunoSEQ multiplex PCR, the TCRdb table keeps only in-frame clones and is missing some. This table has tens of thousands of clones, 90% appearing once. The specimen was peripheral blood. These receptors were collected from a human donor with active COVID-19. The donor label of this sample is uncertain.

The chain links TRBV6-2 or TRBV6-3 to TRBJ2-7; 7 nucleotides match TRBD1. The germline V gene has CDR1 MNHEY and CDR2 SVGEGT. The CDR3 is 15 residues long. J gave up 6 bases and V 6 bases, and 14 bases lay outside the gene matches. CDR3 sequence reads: CASSGVGQGVSEQYF. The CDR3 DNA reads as TGTGCCAGCAGCGGAGTCGGGCAGGGGGTCTCCGAGCAGTACTTC.

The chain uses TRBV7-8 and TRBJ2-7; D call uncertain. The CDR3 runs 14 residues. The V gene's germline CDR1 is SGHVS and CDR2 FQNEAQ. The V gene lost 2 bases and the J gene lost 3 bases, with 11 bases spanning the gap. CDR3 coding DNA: TGTGCCAGCAGCTTAAGTCATCGGAGCTACGAGCAGTACTTC. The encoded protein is CASSLSHRSYEQYF.

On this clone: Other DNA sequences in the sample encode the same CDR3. The CDR3 region has the DNA TGTGCCAGTAGTGAGAGGGGGACAGAAGCTTTCTTT. It is translated as CASSERGTEAFF. This sequence joins TRBV19 and TRBJ1-1, with D maybe TRBD1 (6 bases). The V gene's germline CDR1 is LNHDA and CDR2 SQIVND (reference sequence). The CDR3 length is 12 residues. V was trimmed by 5 bases and J by 8 bases, leaving 12 bases between them. The full variable domain, with the rest looked up from reference TRBV19 and TRBJ1-1, is DGGITQSPKYLFRKEGQNVTLSCEQNLNHDAMYWYRQDPGQGLRLIYYSQIVNDFQKGDIAEGYSVSREKKESFPLTVTSAQKNPTAFYLCASSERGTEAFFGQGTRLTVV.

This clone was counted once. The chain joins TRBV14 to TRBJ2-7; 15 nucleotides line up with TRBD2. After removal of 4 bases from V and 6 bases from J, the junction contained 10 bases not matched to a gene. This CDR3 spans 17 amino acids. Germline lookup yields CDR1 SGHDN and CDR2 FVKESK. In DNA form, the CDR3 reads TGTGCCAGCAGCCCCCCCCTCGGGACTAGCGGGAGGCCCGAGCAGTACTTC. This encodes CASSPPLGTSGRPEQYF.

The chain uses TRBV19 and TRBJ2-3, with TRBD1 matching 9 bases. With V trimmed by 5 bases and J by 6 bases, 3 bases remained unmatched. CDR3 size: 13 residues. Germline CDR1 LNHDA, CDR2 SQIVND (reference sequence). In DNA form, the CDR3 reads TGTGCCAGTAGTGAGGGACAGGGTGATACGCAGTATTTT. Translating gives CASSEGQGDTQYF.

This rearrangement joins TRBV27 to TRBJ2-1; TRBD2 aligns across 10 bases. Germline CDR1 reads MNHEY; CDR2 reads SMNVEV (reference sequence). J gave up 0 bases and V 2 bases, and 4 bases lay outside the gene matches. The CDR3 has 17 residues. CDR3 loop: CASSLLAGAISYNEQFF. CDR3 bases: TGTGCCAGCAGTTTACTAGCGGGGGCGATCTCCTACAATGAGCAGTTCTTC.

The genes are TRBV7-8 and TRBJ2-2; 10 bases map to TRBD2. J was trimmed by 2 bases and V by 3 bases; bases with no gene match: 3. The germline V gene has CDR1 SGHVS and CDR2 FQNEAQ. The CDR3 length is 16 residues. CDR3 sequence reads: CASSFRTSGNTGELFF. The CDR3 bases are TGTGCCAGCAGCTTCCGGACTAGCGGCAACACCGGGGAGCTGTTTTTT.

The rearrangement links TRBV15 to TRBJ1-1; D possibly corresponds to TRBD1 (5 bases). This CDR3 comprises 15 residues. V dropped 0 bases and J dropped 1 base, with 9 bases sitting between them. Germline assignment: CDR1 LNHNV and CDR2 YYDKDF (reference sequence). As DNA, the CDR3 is TGTGCCACCAGCAGAGACGACAGAAAGAACACTGAAGCTTTCTTT. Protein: CATSRDDRKNTEAFF.

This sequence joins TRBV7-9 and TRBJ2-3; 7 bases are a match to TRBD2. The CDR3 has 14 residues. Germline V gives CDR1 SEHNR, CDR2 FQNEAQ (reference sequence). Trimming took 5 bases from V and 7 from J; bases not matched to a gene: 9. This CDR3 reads CASSREASGYTQYF. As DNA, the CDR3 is TGTGCCAGCAGCAGAGAGGCTAGCGGATATACGCAGTATTTT.

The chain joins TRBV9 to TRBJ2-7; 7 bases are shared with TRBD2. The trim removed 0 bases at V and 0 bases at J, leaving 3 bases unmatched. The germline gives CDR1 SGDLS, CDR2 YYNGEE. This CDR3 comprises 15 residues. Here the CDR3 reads CASSVASGISYEQYF. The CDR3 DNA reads TGTGCCAGCAGCGTAGCTAGCGGTATCTCCTACGAGCAGTACTTC.

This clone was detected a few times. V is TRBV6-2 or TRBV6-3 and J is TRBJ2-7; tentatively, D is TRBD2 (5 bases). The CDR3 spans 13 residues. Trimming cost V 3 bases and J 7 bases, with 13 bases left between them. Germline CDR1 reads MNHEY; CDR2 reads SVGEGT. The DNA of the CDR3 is TGTGCCAGCAGTTATTCGGAGGAAGAAGAGCAGTACTTC. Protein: CASSYSEEEEQYF.

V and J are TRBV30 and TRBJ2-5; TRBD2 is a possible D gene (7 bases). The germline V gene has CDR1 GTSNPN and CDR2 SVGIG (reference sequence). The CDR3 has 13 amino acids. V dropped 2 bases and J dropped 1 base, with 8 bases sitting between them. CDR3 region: CAWSRGGQETQYF. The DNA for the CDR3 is TGTGCCTGGAGTAGGGGGGGCCAAGAGACCCAGTACTTC.

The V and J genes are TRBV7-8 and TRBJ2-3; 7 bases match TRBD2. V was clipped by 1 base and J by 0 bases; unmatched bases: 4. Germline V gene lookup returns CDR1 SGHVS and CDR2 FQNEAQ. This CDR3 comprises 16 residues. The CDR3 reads CASSLDGGSSTDTQYF. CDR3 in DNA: TGTGCCAGCAGCTTAGACGGGGGGTCTAGCACAGATACGCAGTATTTT. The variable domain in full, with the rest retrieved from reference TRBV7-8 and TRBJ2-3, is GAGVSQSPRYKVAKRGQDVALRCDPISGHVSLFWYQQALGQGPEFLTYFQNEAQLDKSGLPSDRFFAERPEGSVSTLKIQRTQQEDSAVYLCASSLDGGSSTDTQYFGPGTRLTVL.

In DNA form, the CDR3 reads TGTGCCAGCAGTTTGGGGCAGGGGGCTTGGGCTTTCTTT. It specifies CASSLGQGAWAFF. V is TRBV27 and J is TRBJ1-1; 8 bases are a match to TRBD1. V lost 3 bases and J lost 11; bases outside the gene matches: 8. Germline V gene data show CDR1 as MNHEY and CDR2 as SMNVEV (reference sequence). The CDR3 is made up of 13 amino acids.

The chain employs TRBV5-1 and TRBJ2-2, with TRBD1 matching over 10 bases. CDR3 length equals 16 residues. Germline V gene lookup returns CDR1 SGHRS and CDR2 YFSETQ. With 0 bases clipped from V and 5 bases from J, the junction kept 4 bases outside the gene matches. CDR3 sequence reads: CASSLELDRGTGELFF. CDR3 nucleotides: TGCGCCAGCAGCTTGGAATTGGACAGGGGGACCGGGGAGCTGTTTTTT.

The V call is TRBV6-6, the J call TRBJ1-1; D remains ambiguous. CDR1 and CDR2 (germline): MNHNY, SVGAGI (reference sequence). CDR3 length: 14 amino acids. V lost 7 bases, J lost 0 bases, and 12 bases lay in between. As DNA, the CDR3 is TGTGCCAGCAAAAAACGGGGTTTGAACACTGAAGCTTTCTTT. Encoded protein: CASKKRGLNTEAFF.

The CDR3 spells CASSLRSSGTGTDTQYF. CDR3 nucleotide sequence: TGCGCCAGCAGCTTGAGGTCTAGCGGGACGGGCACAGATACGCAGTATTTT. The chain employs TRBV5-1 and TRBJ2-3; 9 nucleotides align to TRBD2. The J segment lost 1 base and the V segment lost 1 base, leaving 7 bases of the junction unmatched. Germline V CDR1 and CDR2: SGHRS, YFSETQ. This CDR3 has 17 residues.

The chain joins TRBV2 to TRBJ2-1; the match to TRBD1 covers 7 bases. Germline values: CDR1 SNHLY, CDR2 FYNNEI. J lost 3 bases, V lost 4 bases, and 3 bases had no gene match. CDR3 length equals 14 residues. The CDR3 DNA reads TGTGCCAGCAGTGTCGGGACAGACTACAATGAGCAGTTCTTC. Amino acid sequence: CASSVGTDYNEQFF.

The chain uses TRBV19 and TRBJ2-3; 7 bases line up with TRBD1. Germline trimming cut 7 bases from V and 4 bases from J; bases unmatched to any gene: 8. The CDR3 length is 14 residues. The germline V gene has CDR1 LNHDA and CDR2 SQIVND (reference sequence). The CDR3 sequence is CASNRGPRADTQYF. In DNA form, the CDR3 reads TGTGCCAGTAACAGGGGCCCCCGTGCAGATACGCAGTATTTT.

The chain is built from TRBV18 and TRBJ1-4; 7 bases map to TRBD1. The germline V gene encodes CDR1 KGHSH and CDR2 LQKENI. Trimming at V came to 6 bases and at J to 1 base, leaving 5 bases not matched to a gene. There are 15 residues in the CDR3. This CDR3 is CASSPTGRTNEKLFF. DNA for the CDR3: TGTGCCAGCTCGCCGACAGGGAGAACTAATGAAAAACTGTTTTTT.

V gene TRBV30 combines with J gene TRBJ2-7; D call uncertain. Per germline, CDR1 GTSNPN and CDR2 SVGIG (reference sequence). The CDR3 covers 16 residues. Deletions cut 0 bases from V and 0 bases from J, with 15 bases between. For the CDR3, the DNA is TGTGCCTGGAGTGTACCATCTGGCAGAAGCTCCTACGAGCAGTACTTC. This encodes CAWSVPSGRSSYEQYF.

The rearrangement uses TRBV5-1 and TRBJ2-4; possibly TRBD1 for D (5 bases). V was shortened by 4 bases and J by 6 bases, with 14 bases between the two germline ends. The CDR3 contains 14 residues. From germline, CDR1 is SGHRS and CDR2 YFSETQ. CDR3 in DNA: TGCGCCAGCAGCCCGACAGAGTCTGCAAACATTCAGTACTTC. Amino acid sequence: CASSPTESANIQYF.

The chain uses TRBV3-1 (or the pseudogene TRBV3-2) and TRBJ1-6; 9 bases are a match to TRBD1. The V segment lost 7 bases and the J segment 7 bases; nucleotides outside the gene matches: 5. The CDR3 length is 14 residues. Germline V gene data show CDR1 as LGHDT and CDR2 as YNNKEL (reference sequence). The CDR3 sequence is CASNPGQGNSPLHF. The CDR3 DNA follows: TGTGCCAGCAACCCGGGACAGGGCAATTCACCCCTCCACTTT.

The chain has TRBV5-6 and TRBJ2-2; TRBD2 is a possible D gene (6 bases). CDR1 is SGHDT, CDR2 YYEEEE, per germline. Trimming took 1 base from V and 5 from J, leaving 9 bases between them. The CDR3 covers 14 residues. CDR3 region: CASSLTGVTGELFF. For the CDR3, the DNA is TGTGCCAGCAGCTTGACGGGGGTAACCGGGGAGCTGTTTTTT.

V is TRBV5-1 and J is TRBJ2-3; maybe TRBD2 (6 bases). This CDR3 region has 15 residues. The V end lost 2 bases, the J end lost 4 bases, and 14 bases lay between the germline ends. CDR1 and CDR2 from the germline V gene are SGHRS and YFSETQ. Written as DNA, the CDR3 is TGCGCCAGCAGCTTTGGAGGGAGTCGCGCAGATACGCAGTATTTT. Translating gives CASSFGGSRADTQYF.

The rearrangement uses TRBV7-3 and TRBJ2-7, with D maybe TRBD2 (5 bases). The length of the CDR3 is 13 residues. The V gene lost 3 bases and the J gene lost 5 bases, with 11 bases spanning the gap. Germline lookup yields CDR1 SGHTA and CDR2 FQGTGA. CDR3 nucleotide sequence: TGTGCCAGCAGCTTGTCGGCGGGCAACGAGCAGTACTTC. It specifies CASSLSAGNEQYF.

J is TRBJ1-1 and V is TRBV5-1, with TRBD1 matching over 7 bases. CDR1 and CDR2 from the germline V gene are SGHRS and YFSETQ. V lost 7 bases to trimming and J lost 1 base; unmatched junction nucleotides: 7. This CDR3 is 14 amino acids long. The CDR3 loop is CASGVDRANTEAFF. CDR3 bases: TGCGCCAGCGGGGTTGACAGGGCGAACACTGAAGCTTTCTTT.

For the CDR3, the DNA is TGTGCCAGCAGCAAAAGCGGGGGAGGGTTGAACATTCAGTACTTC. Amino acid sequence: CASSKSGGGLNIQYF. This chain joins TRBV21-1 and TRBJ2-4; the D call in the table, TRBD2, was not verified against the DNA. TRBV21-1 is a listed pseudogene. The length of the CDR3 is 15 residues.

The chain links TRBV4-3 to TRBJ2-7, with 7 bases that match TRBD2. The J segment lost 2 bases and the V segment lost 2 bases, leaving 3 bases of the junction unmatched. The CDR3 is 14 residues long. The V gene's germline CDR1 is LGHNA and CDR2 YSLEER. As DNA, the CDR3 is TGCGCCAGCAGCCAATCTAGCGGCGCCTACGAGCAGTACTTC. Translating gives CASSQSSGAYEQYF.

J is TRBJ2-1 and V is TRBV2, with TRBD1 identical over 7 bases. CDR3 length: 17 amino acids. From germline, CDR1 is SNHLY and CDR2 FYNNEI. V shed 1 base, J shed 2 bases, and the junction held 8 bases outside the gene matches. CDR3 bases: TGTGCCAGCAGTGAAGACAGGGGCGGTCGGACCTACAATGAGCAGTTCTTC. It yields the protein CASSEDRGGRTYNEQFF.

As DNA, the CDR3 is TGTGCCAGCAGCTTGGGGCACCTTTACAATGAGCAGTTCTTC. This encodes CASSLGHLYNEQFF. This chain links TRBV5-8 with TRBJ2-1; D remains unclear. Germline loops: CDR1 SGHTS, CDR2 YDEGEE. V gave up 0 bases and J gave up 4 bases, with 8 bases separating them. The CDR3 runs to 14 residues.